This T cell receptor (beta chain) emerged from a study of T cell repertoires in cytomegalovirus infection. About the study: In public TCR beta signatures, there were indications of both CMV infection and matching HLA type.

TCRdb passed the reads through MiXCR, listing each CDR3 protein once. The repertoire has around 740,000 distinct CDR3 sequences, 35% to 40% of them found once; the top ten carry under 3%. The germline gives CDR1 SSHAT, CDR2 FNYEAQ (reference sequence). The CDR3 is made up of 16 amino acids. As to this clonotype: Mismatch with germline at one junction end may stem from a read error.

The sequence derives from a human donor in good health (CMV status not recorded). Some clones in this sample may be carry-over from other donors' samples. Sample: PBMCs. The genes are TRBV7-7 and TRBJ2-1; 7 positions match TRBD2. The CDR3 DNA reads TGTGCTAGCAGCTTAGCAACGACTAGCCCCTACAATGAGCAGTTCTTC. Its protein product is CASSLATTSPYNEQFF.